This T cell receptor (beta chain) was profiled in a study of blood T cell repertoires in COVID-19. The wider study: COVID-19 samples from acute and convalescent phases originated in the United States, Italy and Spain. In each case, the material was cDNA or gDNA derived from T cells, B-cell-depleted T cells, or PBMCs.

This clone was seen more than once but under ten times. Germline CDR1 PRHDT, CDR2 FYEKMQ (reference sequence). CDR3 size: 17 residues. Trimming cost V 1 base and J 0 bases, with 14 bases left between them. The assay was immunoSEQ multiplex PCR, and TCRdb's table has in-frame clones only and misses some. The table shows fewer than 25,000 clones, with 85% to 90% occurring only once. The V and J genes are TRBV13 and TRBJ2-3; D is possibly TRBD2 (6 bases). Sequencing was carried out using peripheral blood. This receptor was obtained from a human donor in a cohort sampled during active COVID-19. CDR3 protein: CASSLEDSGSSTDTQYF. For the CDR3, the DNA is TGTGCCAGCAGCTTAGAGGATAGCGGCTCTAGCACAGATACGCAGTATTTT.